The 29 T cell receptor beta chains given below trace back to one sample, sequenced in a study of blood T cell repertoires in COVID-19. Clones were read by immunoSEQ multiplex PCR, and TCRdb kept only the in-frame ones, dropping some. The sample carries 300,000 to 350,000 clones, roughly nine tenths recorded once. The sequencing sample was made of peripheral blood. Receptors were obtained from a man aged 18 to 29 with active or convalescent COVID-19.

The table lists this clone with a few counts. The chain is built from TRBV7-9 and TRBJ2-5, with TRBD2 matching 10 bases. The CDR3 sequence is 17 residues long. CDR1 and CDR2 from the germline V gene are SEHNR and FQNEAQ (reference sequence). V shed 1 base and J 3 bases; nucleotides not matched to a gene: 8. The chain's CDR3 is CASSLGLAGARKETQYF. Written as DNA, the CDR3 is TGTGCCAGCAGCTTAGGGCTAGCGGGAGCCCGGAAAGAGACCCAGTACTTC.

The chain carries TRBV7-2 and TRBJ2-7; 7 positions agree with TRBD1. Trimming removed 5 bases from V and 4 bases from J; junction bases left unmatched: 8. There are 14 residues in the CDR3. CDR1 and CDR2 from the germline V gene are SGHTA and FQGNSA. In DNA, the CDR3 is TGTGCCAGCAGCCTCAGACAGGGACAATACGAGCAGTACTTC. Amino acid sequence: CASSLRQGQYEQYF.

This chain connects TRBV27 to TRBJ2-7; TRBD1 aligns across 7 bases. CDR1 is MNHEY, CDR2 SMNVEV, per germline (reference sequence). The J segment lost 3 bases and the V segment lost 0 bases, leaving 5 bases of the junction unmatched. The CDR3 consists of 15 residues. CDR3 protein: CASSLSGGQSYEQYF. The CDR3 coding sequence is TGTGCCAGCAGTTTATCAGGGGGACAGAGCTACGAGCAGTACTTC.

The rearrangement uses TRBV6-4 and TRBJ1-5, with D possibly matching TRBD1 (5 bases). Trimming took 0 bases from V and 4 from J, leaving 13 bases between them. Germline lookup yields CDR1 MRHNA and CDR2 SNTAGT. The CDR3 contains 16 residues. This CDR3 reads CASSDSEGGENQPQHF. Here the CDR3 DNA reads TGTGCCAGCAGTGACTCTGAGGGAGGGGAGAATCAGCCCCAGCATTTT.

The rearrangement links TRBV9 to TRBJ2-1, with 9 positions matching TRBD1. Trimming took 3 bases from V and 9 from J; bases not matched to a gene: 13. Germline CDR1 is SGDLS and CDR2 is YYNGEE. The CDR3 sequence is 16 residues long. CDR3 protein: CASSAAGTGLSFEQFF. CDR3 DNA sequence: TGTGCCAGCAGCGCCGCCGGGACAGGGTTATCATTTGAGCAGTTCTTC.

Turning to this clone: Relative to the germline gene, one junction end is altered; a read error may explain this. The chain couples TRBV2 to TRBJ2-1; 8 positions agree with TRBD2. CDR1 and CDR2 (germline): SNHLY, FYNNEI. The CDR3 runs 14 residues. The CDR3 loop reads CASSQAGARGRQFF. The CDR3 coding sequence is TGTGCCAGCAGTCAAGCGGGGGCAAGGGGTAGGCAGTTCTTC.

V gene TRBV10-3 combines with J gene TRBJ2-1, with D unresolved. The germline V gene encodes CDR1 ENHRY and CDR2 SYGVKD. The CDR3 runs to 14 residues. The V end lost 8 bases, the J end lost 0 bases, and 11 bases lay between the germline ends. The CDR3 is CAISQANSYNEQFF. CDR3 sequence (DNA): TGTGCCATCTCCCAGGCAAACTCCTACAATGAGCAGTTCTTC.

The genes are TRBV11-2 and TRBJ1-3; D is unresolved. This CDR3 is 14 amino acids long. The germline V gene has CDR1 SGHAT and CDR2 FQNNGV. V gave up 5 bases and J gave up 3 bases, with 11 bases separating them. The CDR3 region is CASSHISDGNTIYF. The CDR3 nucleotides read TGTGCCAGCAGCCACATTTCTGATGGAAACACCATATATTTT.

The chain is built from TRBV3-1 (or the pseudogene TRBV3-2) and TRBJ2-7; weak D call: TRBD2 (6 bases). This CDR3 contains 15 residues. Germline CDR1 is LGHDT and CDR2 is YNNKEL (reference sequence). V lost 0 bases, J lost 3 bases, and 12 bases lay in between. The CDR3 DNA sequence: TGTGCCAGCAGCCAAGATAGGAGGGCTGTCTACGAGCAGTACTTC. Protein product: CASSQDRRAVYEQYF.

The chain has TRBV4-1 and TRBJ2-7; TRBD1 matches 7 bases. CDR1 MGHRA and CDR2 YSYEKL come from the germline V gene. The CDR3 loop spans 17 amino acids. Trimming at V came to 5 bases and at J to 1 base, leaving 14 bases not matched to a gene. The CDR3 reads CASSMPFGADRSYEQYF. CDR3 nucleotides: TGCGCCAGCAGCATGCCGTTCGGGGCGGACAGGTCCTACGAGCAGTACTTC.

The chain joins TRBV18 to TRBJ1-1, with D possibly TRBD1 on 5 matching bases. The CDR3 is made up of 15 amino acids. Germline assignment: CDR1 KGHSH and CDR2 LQKENI. V lost 2 bases and J lost 4, with 14 bases in between. The CDR3 sequence is CASSPRPFGGTEAFF. In DNA, the CDR3 is TGTGCCAGCTCACCAAGGCCATTCGGGGGCACTGAAGCTTTCTTT.

The gene calls are TRBV2 and TRBJ2-7; TRBD2 matches 7 bases. The germline V gene has CDR1 SNHLY and CDR2 FYNNEI. The V and J ends lost 4 bases and 3 bases, in that order; junction bases with no gene match: 3. The CDR3 is 13 amino acids. The CDR3 spells CASSAGGSYEQYF. The CDR3 DNA sequence: TGTGCCAGCAGTGCTGGCGGGAGCTACGAGCAGTACTTC.

The CDR3 bases are TGTGCCAGCAGCTTAGGGGCCAGGGGAAACTATGGCTACACCTTC. This translates into CASSLGARGNYGYTF. The chain uses TRBV7-9 and TRBJ1-2; possible D gene TRBD1, 6 bases. Trimming removed 1 base from V and 2 bases from J, with 11 bases in between. CDR1 SEHNR and CDR2 FQNEAQ come from the germline V gene (reference sequence). This CDR3 region has 15 residues.

V is TRBV5-1 and J is TRBJ2-7, with 9 bases fitting TRBD1. The length of the CDR3 is 15 residues. The V gene end was trimmed by 2 bases and the J gene end by 5 bases; junction bases not matched to a gene: 8. In germline, CDR1 is SGHRS, CDR2 YFSETQ. The chain's CDR3 is CASSLLPGQGDEQYF. Written as DNA, the CDR3 is TGCGCCAGCAGCTTACTACCGGGACAGGGAGACGAGCAGTACTTC.

The rearrangement joins TRBV14 to TRBJ2-7; TRBD1 aligns across 7 bases. Germline CDR1 SGHDN, CDR2 FVKESK. This CDR3 comprises 16 residues. Trimming cost V 4 bases and J 3 bases; bases outside gene matches: 12. This chain's CDR3 is CASSREGPGGRYEQYF. In DNA form, the CDR3 reads TGTGCCAGCAGCCGTGAGGGACCAGGGGGACGCTACGAGCAGTACTTC.

The chain joins TRBV29-1 to TRBJ2-1; 14 positions agree with TRBD2. This CDR3 comprises 15 residues. Germline CDR1 and CDR2: SQVTM and ANQGSEA. The J segment lost 4 bases and the V segment lost 3 bases, leaving 2 bases of the junction unmatched. The CDR3 loop reads CSVETSGRVYNEQFF. DNA for the CDR3: TGCAGCGTTGAGACTAGCGGGAGGGTATACAATGAGCAGTTCTTC.

The chain has TRBV5-8 and TRBJ1-2, with D uncertain. The CDR3 totals 12 residues. Per germline, CDR1 SGHTS and CDR2 YDEGEE. Trimming took 1 base from V and 5 from J, leaving 6 bases between them. This chain's CDR3 is CASSLIGYGYTF. The CDR3 bases are TGTGCCAGCAGCTTGATCGGTTATGGCTACACCTTC.

This sequence joins TRBV4-3 and TRBJ2-3; D gene uncertain. CDR3 length equals 16 residues. CDR1 is LGHNA and CDR2 is YSLEER in the germline V gene. Deletions cut 3 bases from V and 1 base from J, with 14 bases between. The chain's CDR3 is CASSHTWPLRTDTQYF. CDR3 DNA sequence: TGCGCCAGCAGCCACACGTGGCCACTACGCACAGATACGCAGTATTTT.

On this clone itself: Other DNA sequences in this specimen translate into the identical CDR3. This chain uses TRBV28 with TRBJ2-7; 7 bases match TRBD1. This CDR3 has 14 residues. V lost 3 bases, J lost 2 bases, and 4 bases stayed unmatched. The V gene's germline CDR1 is MDHEN and CDR2 SYDVKM. The CDR3: CASSFRGITYEQYF. The CDR3 DNA sequence: TGTGCCAGCAGTTTCAGGGGGATCACCTACGAGCAGTACTTC.

The CDR3 loop is CASSLGGLAGPTGAQYF. In DNA, the CDR3 is TGCGCCAGCAGCTTGGGAGGACTAGCGGGGCCGACGGGGGCCCAGTACTTC. The V and J genes are TRBV5-1 and TRBJ2-5; 12 bases match TRBD2. After removal of 0 bases from V and 9 bases from J, the junction contained 12 bases not matched to a gene. Per the germline V gene, CDR1 is SGHRS and CDR2 is YFSETQ. The CDR3 contains 17 residues.

The rearrangement joins TRBV28 to TRBJ1-2; 9 nucleotides line up with TRBD1. Germline values: CDR1 MDHEN, CDR2 SYDVKM. This CDR3 has 15 residues. Trimming removed 4 bases from V and 1 base from J; junction bases left unmatched: 4. CDR3 amino acids: CASSSPGQGNYGYTF. The CDR3 coding sequence is TGTGCCAGCAGTTCACCGGGACAGGGTAACTATGGCTACACCTTC.

CDR3 nucleotide sequence: TGCGCCAGCAGAGGCGGGGATCACACCGGGGAGCTGTTTTTT. It translates to CASRGGDHTGELFF. V and J are TRBV10-1 and TRBJ2-2, with D maybe TRBD2 (6 bases). Trimming pared 6 bases from V and 3 bases from J, leaving 11 bases between. The germline V gene has CDR1 WNHNN and CDR2 SYGVQD (reference sequence). CDR3 size: 14 residues.

V is TRBV19 and J is TRBJ1-5; D is undetermined. Trimming removed 1 base from V and 5 bases from J, with 9 bases in between. The length of the CDR3 is 14 residues. Germline V gives CDR1 LNHDA, CDR2 SQIVND (reference sequence). The chain's CDR3 is CASSIVGVDQPQHF. In DNA, the CDR3 is TGTGCCAGTAGTATAGTCGGGGTAGATCAGCCCCAGCATTTT.

This chain joins TRBV5-1 and TRBJ2-5; 8 nucleotides align to TRBD1. The CDR3 runs to 13 residues. Germline V gene sequence: CDR1 SGHRS, CDR2 YFSETQ. Trimming removed 0 bases from V and 5 bases from J; junction bases left unmatched: 0. CDR3 sequence (DNA): TGCGCCAGCAGCTTGGACAGGGGGGAGACCCAGTACTTC. Translation: CASSLDRGETQYF.

About this clone itself: Other DNA sequences from this sample encode an identical CDR3 as well. The V gene is TRBV7-9, the J gene TRBJ1-1; tentatively, D is TRBD1 (5 bases). The CDR3 spans 12 residues. V was clipped by 0 bases and J by 6 bases, with 5 bases between them. Germline CDR1 SEHNR, CDR2 FQNEAQ (reference sequence). CDR3 residues: CASSLAGAEAFF. The CDR3 nucleotides are TGTGCCAGCAGCTTAGCAGGGGCTGAAGCTTTCTTT.

This clone was found many times. This chain uses TRBV5-5 with TRBJ2-5, with D maybe TRBD1 (6 bases). Per the germline V gene, CDR1 is SGHKS and CDR2 is YYEKEE (reference sequence). Trimming shortened V by 1 base and J by 4 bases, and 17 bases separated the two germline ends. This CDR3 is built from 16 residues. CDR3 in DNA: TGTGCCAGCAGCTTGTATGGGGTAACAGGGAGAGAGACCCAGTACTTC. It specifies CASSLYGVTGRETQYF.

The chain joins TRBV5-6 to TRBJ2-5; a weak D match, TRBD1 (6 bases). V was trimmed by 2 bases and J by 1 base, leaving 12 bases between them. The CDR3 has 15 residues. In germline, CDR1 is SGHDT, CDR2 YYEEEE. The CDR3 loop reads CASSLNRAGQETQYF. The CDR3 nucleotides read TGTGCCAGCAGCTTAAACAGGGCGGGCCAAGAGACCCAGTACTTC.

The chain recombines TRBV6-5 with TRBJ1-5, with TRBD1 matching 7 bases. The germline gives CDR1 MNHEY, CDR2 SVGAGI. V lost 0 bases, J lost 5 bases, and 7 bases stayed unmatched. CDR3 length: 16 residues. CDR3 sequence (DNA): TGTGCCAGCAGTTACTCCACGCAGGGGGGCGATCAGCCCCAGCATTTT. This encodes CASSYSTQGGDQPQHF.

The chain links TRBV20-1 to TRBJ2-7; D possibly corresponds to TRBD1 (6 bases). CDR1 is DFQATT, CDR2 SNEGSKA, per germline (reference sequence). The CDR3 covers 11 residues. DNA of the CDR3: TGCAGGCCAGGGGCACCGAACGAGCAGTACTTC. Translated, it gives CRPGAPNEQYF.